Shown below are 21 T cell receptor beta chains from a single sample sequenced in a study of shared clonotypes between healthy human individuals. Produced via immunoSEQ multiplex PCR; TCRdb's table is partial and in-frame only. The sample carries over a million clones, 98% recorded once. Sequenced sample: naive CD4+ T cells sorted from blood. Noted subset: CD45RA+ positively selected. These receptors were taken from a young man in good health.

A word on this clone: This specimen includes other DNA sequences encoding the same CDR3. The CDR3 reads CASSLAVSYEQYF. The DNA of the CDR3 is TGTGCCAGCAGCCTGGCCGTTTCCTACGAGCAGTACTTC. This chain connects TRBV5-5 to TRBJ2-7; D gene ambiguous. The CDR3 spans 13 residues. Trimming removed 4 bases from V and 1 base from J, with 9 bases in between. The germline V gene has CDR1 SGHKS and CDR2 YYEKEE (reference sequence).

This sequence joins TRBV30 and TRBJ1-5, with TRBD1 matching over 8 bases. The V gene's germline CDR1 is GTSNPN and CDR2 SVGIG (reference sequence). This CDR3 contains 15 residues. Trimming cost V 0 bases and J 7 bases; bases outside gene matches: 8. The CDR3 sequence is CAWSVARGLPQPQHF. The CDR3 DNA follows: TGTGCCTGGAGTGTGGCCAGGGGGCTGCCACAGCCCCAGCATTTT.

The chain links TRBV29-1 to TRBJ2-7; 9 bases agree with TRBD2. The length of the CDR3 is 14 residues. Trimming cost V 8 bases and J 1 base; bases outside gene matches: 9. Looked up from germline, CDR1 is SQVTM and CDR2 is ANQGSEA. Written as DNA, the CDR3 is TGCAGCCCACAACAGACTAGCGGTTCCTACGAGCAGTACTTC. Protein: CSPQQTSGSYEQYF.

This CDR3 reads CASGLGPGNYTF. DNA of the CDR3: TGTGCTAGTGGTTTGGGCCCAGGCAACTACACCTTC. This sequence joins TRBV12-5 and TRBJ1-2; D gene unclear. The CDR3 is made up of 12 amino acids. The V end was cut by 1 base, the J end by 10 bases, with 10 bases between. Germline V gene lookup returns CDR1 LGHNT and CDR2 FRNRAP.

The DNA for the CDR3 is TGCGCCAGCAGCTTGGGCCTAGCGACAACCTACGAGCAGTACTTC. Amino acid sequence: CASSLGLATTYEQYF. The V call is TRBV5-1, the J call TRBJ2-7, with D perhaps TRBD2 (6 bases). The V end lost 0 bases, the J end lost 2 bases, and 12 bases lay between the germline ends. This CDR3 spans 15 amino acids. CDR1 and CDR2 (germline): SGHRS, YFSETQ.

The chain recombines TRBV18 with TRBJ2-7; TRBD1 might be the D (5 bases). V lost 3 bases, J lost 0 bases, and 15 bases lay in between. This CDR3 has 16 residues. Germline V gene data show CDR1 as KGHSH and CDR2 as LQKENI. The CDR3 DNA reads TGTGCCAGCTCACCGAAATTTCAGGGTAGCTCCTACGAGCAGTACTTC. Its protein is CASSPKFQGSSYEQYF.

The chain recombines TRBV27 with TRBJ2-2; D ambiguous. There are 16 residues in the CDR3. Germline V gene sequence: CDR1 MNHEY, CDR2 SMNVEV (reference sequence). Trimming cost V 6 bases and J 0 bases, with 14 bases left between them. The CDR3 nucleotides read TGTGCCAGCAGAGGCCTGGGGTTCGCGAACACCGGGGAGCTGTTTTTT. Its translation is CASRGLGFANTGELFF.

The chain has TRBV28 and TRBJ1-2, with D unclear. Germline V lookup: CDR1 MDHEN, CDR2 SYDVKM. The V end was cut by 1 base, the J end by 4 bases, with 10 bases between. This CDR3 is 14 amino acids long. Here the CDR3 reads CASSLSGRFYGYTF. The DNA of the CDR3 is TGTGCCAGCAGTTTATCCGGACGGTTCTATGGCTACACCTTC.

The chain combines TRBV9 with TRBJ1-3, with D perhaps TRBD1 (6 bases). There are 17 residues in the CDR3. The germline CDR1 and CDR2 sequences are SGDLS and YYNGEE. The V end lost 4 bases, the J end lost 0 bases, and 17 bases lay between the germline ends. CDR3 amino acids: CASSSGGPGSSGNTIYF. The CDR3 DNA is TGTGCCAGCAGCTCCGGGGGGCCGGGAAGCTCTGGAAACACCATATATTTT.

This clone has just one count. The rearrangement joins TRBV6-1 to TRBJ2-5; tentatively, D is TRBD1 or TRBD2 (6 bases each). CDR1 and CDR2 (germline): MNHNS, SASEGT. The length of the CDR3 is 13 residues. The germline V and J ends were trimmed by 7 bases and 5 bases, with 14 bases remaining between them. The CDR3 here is CASNPGARETQYF. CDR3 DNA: TGTGCCAGCAATCCGGGGGCGCGCGAGACCCAGTACTTC.

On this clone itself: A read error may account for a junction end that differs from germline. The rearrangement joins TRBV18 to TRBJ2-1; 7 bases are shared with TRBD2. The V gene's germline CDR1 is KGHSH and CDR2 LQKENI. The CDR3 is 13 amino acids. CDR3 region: CANSPTSLVEQFF. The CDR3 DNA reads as TGTGCCAACTCACCGACTAGCTTAGTTGAGCAGTTCTTC. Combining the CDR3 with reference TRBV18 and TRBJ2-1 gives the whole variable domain NAGVMQNPRHLVRRRGQEARLRCSPMKGHSHVYWYRQLPEEGLKFMVYLQKENIIDESGMPKERFSAEFPKEGPSILRIQQVVRGDSAAYFCANSPTSLVEQFFGPGTRLTVL.

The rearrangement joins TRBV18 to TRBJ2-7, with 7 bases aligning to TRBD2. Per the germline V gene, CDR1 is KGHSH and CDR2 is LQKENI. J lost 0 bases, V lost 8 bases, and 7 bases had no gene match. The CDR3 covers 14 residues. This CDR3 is CASTTRESSYEQYF. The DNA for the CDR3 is TGTGCCAGCACGACGCGGGAGAGCTCCTACGAGCAGTACTTC.

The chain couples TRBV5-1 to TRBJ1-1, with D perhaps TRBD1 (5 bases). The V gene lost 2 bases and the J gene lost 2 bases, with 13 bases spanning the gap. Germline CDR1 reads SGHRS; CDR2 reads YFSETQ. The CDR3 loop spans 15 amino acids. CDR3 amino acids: CASSLWDPENTEAFF. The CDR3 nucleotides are TGCGCCAGCAGCTTATGGGACCCGGAAAACACTGAAGCTTTCTTT.

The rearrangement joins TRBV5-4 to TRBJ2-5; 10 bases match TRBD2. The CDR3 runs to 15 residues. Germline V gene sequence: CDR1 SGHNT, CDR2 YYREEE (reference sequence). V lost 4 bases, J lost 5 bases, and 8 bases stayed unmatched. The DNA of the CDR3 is TGTGCCAGCAGCCCCCTAGCGGGAGCCGGGGAGACCCAGTACTTC. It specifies CASSPLAGAGETQYF.

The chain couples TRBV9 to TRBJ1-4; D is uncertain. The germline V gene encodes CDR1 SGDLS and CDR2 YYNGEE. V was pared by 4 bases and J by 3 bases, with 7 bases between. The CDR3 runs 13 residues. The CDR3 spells CASSPSPNEKLFF. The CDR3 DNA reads TGTGCCAGCAGCCCATCGCCTAATGAAAAACTGTTTTTT.

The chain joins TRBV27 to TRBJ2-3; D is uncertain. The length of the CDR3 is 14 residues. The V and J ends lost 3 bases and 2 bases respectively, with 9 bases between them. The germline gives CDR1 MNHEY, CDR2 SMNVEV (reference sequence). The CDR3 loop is CASSFWGYTDTQYF. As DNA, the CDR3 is TGTGCCAGCAGTTTTTGGGGTTACACAGATACGCAGTATTTT.

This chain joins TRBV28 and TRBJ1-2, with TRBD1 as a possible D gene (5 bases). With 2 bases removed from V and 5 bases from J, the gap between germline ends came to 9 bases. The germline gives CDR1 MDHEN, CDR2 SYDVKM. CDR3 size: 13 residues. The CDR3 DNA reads TGTGCCAGCAGTTTAATGTCAGGGTATGGCTACACCTTC. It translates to CASSLMSGYGYTF.

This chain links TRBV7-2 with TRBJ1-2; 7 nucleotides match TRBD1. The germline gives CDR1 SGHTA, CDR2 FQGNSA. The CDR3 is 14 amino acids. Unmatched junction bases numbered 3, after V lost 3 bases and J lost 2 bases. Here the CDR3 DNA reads TGTGCCAGCAGCTTGGCGACAGGGAACTATGGCTACACCTTC. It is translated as CASSLATGNYGYTF.

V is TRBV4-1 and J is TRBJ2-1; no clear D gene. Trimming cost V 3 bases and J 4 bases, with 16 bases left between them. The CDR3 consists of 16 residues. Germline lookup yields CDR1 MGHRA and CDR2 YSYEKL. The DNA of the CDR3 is TGCGCCAGCAGCCATTCCGGCAGAAACTTATACAATGAGCAGTTCTTC. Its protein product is CASSHSGRNLYNEQFF.

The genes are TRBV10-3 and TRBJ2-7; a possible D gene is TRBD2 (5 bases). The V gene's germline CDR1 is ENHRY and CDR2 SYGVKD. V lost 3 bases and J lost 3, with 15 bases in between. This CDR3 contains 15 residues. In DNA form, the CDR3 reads TGTGCCATCAGTGAAGAGGGTCAGAACAGCTACGAGCAGTACTTC. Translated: CAISEEGQNSYEQYF.

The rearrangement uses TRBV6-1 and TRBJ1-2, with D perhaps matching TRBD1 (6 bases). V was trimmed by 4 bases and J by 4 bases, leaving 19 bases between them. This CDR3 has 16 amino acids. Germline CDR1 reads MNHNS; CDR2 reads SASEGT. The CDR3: CASSAGEAGALYGYTF. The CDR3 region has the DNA TGTGCCAGCAGTGCGGGAGAGGCAGGGGCCCTCTATGGCTACACCTTC.